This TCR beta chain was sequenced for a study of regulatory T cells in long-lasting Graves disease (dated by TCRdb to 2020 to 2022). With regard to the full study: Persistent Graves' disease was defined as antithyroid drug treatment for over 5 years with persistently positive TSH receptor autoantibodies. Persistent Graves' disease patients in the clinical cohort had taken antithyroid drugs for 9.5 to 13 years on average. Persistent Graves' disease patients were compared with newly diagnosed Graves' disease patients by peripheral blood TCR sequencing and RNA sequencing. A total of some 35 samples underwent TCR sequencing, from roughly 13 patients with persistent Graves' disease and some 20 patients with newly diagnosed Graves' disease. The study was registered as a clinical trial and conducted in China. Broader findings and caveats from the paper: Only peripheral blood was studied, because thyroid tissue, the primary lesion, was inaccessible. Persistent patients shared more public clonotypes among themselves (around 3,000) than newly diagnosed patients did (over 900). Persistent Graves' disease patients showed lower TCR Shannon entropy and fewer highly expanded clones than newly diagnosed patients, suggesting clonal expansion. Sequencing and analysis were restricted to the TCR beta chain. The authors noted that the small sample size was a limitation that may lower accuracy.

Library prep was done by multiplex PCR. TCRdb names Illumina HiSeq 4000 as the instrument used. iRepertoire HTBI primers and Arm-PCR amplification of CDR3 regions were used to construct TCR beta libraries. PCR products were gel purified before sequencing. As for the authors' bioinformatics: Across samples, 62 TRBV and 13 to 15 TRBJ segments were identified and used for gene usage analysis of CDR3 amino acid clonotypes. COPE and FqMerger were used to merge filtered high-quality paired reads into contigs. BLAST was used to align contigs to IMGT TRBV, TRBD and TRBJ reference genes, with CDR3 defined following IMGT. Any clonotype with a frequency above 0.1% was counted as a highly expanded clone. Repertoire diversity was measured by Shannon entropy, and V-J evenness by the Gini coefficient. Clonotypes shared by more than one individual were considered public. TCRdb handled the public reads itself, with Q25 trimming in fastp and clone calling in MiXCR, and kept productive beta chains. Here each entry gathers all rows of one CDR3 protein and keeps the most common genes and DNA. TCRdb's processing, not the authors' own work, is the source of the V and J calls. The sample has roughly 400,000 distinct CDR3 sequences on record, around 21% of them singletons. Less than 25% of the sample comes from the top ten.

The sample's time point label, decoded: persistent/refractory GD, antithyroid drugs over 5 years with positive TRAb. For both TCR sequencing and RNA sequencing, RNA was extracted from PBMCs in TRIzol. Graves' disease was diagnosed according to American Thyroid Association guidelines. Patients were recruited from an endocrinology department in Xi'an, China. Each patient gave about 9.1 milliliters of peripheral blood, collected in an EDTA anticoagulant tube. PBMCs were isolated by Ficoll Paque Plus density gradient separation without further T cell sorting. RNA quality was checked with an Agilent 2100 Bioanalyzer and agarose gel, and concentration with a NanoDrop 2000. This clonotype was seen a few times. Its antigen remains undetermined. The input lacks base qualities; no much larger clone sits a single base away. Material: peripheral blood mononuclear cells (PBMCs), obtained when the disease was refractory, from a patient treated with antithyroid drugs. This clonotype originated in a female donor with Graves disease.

The encoded CDR3 is CASGTNYGYTF. The sequence in DNA is TGTGCCAGCGGGACCAACTATGGCTACACCTTC. The V and J genes are TRBV19 and TRBJ1-2; TRBD1 could be the D gene, as 5 bases match. Including the terminal cysteine and phenylalanine, the CDR3 comprises 11 residues. Of the read, only the CDR3 DNA is kept; its 33 bases are in frame from base 1. V is clipped by 9 bases and J by 2 bases, and the sequence between their germline boundaries is 7 bases long. Reading the germline V gene (reference sequence) gives CDR1 LNHDA and CDR2 SQIVND. With the portions outside the CDR3 filled from the reference TRBV19 and TRBJ1-2 genes, the complete variable region becomes DGGITQSPKYLFRKEGQNVTLSCEQNLNHDAMYWYRQDPGQGLRLIYYSQIVNDFQKGDIAEGYSVSREKKESFPLTVTSAQKNPTAFYLCASGTNYGYTFGSGTRLTVV.